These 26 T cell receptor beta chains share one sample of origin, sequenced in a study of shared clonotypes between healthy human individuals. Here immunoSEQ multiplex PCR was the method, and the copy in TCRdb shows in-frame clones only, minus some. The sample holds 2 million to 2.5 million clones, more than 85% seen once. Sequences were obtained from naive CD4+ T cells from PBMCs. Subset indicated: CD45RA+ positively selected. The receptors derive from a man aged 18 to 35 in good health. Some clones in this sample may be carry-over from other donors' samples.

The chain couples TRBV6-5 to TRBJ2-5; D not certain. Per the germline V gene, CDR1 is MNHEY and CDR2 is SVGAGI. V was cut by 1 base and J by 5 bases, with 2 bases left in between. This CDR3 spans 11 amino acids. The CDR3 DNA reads TGTGCCAGCAGTTACTACGAGACCCAGTACTTC. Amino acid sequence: CASSYYETQYF.

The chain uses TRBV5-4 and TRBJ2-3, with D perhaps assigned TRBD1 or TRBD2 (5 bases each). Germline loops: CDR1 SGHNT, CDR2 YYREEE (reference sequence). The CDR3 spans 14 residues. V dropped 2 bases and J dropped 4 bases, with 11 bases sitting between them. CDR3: CASSFGAGADTQYF. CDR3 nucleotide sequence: TGTGCCAGCAGCTTCGGGGCCGGGGCAGATACGCAGTATTTT.

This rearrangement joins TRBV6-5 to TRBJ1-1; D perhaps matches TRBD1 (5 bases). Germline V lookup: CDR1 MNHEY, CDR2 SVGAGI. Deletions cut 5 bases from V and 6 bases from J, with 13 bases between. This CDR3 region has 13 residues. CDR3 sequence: CASSTTGGPEAFF. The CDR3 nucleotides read TGTGCCAGCAGTACCACAGGCGGTCCTGAAGCTTTCTTT.

The CDR3 DNA reads TGTGCCAGCAGTTTTAACAGGGGCCGTGGCTACACCTTC. This codes for CASSFNRGRGYTF. The chain links TRBV28 to TRBJ1-2, with 7 bases lining up with TRBD1. The CDR3 contains 13 residues. Germline values: CDR1 MDHEN, CDR2 SYDVKM. Trimming cost V 3 bases and J 7 bases; bases outside gene matches: 5.

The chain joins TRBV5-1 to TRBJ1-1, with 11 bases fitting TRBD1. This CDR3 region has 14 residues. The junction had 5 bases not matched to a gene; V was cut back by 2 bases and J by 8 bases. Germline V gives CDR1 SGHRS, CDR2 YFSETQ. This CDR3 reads CASSFRDRGMEAFF. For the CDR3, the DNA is TGCGCCAGCAGCTTCCGGGACAGGGGGATGGAAGCTTTCTTT. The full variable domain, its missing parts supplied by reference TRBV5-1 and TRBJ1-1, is KAGVTQTPRYLIKTRGQQVTLSCSPISGHRSVSWYQQTPGQGLQFLFEYFSETQRNKGNFPGRFSGRQFSNSRSEMNVSTLELGDSALYLCASSFRDRGMEAFFGQGTRLTVV.

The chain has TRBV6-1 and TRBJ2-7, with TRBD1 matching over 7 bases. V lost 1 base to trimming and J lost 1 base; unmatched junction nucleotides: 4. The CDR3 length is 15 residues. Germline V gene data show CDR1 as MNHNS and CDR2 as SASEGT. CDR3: CASSEGAGGSYEQYF. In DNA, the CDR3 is TGTGCCAGCAGTGAAGGGGCAGGGGGTTCCTACGAGCAGTACTTC.

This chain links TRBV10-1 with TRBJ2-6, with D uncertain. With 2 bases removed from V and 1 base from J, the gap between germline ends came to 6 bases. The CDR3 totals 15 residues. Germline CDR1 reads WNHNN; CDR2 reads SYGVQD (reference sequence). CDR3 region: CASSEARSGANVLTF. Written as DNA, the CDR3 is TGCGCCAGCAGTGAGGCCCGATCTGGGGCCAACGTCCTGACTTTC.

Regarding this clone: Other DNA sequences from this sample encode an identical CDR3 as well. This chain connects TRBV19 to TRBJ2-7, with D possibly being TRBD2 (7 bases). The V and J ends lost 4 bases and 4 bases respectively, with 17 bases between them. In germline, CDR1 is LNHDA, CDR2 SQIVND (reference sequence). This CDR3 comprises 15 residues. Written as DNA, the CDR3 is TGTGCCAGTAGTACCCAGGGGAGGGGATCGTACGAGCAGTACTTC. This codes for CASSTQGRGSYEQYF.

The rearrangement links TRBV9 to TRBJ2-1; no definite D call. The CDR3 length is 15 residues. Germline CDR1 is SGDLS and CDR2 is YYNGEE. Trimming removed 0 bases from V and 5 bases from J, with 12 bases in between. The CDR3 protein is CASSVGVPGHNEQFF. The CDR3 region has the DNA TGTGCCAGCAGCGTAGGCGTCCCCGGCCACAATGAGCAGTTCTTC.

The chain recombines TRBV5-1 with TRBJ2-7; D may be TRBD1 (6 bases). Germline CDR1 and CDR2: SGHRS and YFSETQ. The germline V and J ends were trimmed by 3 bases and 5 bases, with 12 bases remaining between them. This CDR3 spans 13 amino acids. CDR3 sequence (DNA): TGCGCCAGCAGCTCAGGGGTAGGGCACGAGCAGTACTTC. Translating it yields CASSSGVGHEQYF.

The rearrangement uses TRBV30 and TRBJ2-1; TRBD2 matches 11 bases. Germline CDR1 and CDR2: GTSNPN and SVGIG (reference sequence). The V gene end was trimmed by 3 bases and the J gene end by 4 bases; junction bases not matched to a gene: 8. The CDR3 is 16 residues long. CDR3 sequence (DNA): TGTGCCTGGAGGACTGCGCTAGCGGGGGGATACAATGAGCAGTTCTTC. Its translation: CAWRTALAGGYNEQFF.

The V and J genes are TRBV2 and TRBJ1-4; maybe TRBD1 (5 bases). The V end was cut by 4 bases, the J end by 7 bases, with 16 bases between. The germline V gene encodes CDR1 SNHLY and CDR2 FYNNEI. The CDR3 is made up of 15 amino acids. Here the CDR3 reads CASSAAGRGGEKLFF. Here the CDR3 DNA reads TGTGCCAGCAGTGCCGCAGGGCGGGGTGGTGAAAAACTGTTTTTT. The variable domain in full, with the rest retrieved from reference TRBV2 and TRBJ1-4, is EPEVTQTPSHQVTQMGQEVILRCVPISNHLYFYWYRQILGQKVEFLVSFYNNEISEKSEIFDDQFSVERPDGSNFTLKIRSTKLEDSAMYFCASSAAGRGGEKLFFGSGTQLSVL.

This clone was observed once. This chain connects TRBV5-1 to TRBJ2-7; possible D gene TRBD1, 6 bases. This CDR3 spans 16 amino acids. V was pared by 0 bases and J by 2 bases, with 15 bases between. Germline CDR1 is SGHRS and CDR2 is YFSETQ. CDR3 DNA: TGCGCCAGCAGCTTGGCCTCCGGGACACCCACCTACGAGCAGTACTTC. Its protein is CASSLASGTPTYEQYF.

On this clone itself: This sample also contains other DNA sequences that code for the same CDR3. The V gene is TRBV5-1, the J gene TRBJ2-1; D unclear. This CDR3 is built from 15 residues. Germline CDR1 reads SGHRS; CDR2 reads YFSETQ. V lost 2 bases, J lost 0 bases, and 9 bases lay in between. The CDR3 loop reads CASSLDLSSYNEQFF. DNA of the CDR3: TGCGCCAGCAGCTTAGACCTTAGCTCCTACAATGAGCAGTTCTTC. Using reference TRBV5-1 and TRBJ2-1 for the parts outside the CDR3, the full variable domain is KAGVTQTPRYLIKTRGQQVTLSCSPISGHRSVSWYQQTPGQGLQFLFEYFSETQRNKGNFPGRFSGRQFSNSRSEMNVSTLELGDSALYLCASSLDLSSYNEQFFGPGTRLTVL.

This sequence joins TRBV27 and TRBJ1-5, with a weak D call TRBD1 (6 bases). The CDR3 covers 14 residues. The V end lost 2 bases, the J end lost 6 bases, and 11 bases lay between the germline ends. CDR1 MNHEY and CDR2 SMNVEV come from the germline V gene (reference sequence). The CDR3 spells CASSLVQGGQPQHF. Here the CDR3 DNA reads TGTGCCAGCAGTTTAGTACAGGGAGGTCAGCCCCAGCATTTT.

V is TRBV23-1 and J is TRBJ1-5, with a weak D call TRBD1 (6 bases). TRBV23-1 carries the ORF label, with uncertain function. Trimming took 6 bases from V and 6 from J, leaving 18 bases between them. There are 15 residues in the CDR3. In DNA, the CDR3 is TGCGCCAGCAGCGGAGAGGCGGGGGCTAGTCAGCCCCAGCATTTT. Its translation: CASSGEAGASQPQHF.

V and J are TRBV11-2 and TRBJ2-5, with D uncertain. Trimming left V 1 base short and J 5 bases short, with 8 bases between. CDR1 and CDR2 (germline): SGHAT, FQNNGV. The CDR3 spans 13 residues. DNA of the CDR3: TGTGCCAGCAGCTTAGGCAGGCGGGAGACCCAGTACTTC. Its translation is CASSLGRRETQYF. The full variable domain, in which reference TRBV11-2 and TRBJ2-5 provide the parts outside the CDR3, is EAGVAQSPRYKIIEKRQSVAFWCNPISGHATLYWYQQILGQGPKLLIQFQNNGVVDDSQLPKDRFSAERLKGVDSTLKIQPAKLEDSAVYLCASSLGRRETQYFGPGTRLLVL.

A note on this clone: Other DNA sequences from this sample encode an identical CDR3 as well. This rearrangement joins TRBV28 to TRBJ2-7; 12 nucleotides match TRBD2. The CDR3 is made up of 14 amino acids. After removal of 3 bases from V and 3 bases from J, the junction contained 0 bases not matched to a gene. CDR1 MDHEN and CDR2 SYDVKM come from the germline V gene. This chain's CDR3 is CASSLTSGSYEQYF. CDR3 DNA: TGTGCCAGCAGTTTGACTAGCGGGAGCTACGAGCAGTACTTC.

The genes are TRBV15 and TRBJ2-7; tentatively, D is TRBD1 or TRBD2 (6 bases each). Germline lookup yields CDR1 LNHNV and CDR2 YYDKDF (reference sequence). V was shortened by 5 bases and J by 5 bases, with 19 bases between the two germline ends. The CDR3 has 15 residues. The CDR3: CATSPRRGARHEQYF. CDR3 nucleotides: TGTGCCACCAGCCCTCGAAGGGGGGCGAGGCACGAGCAGTACTTC.

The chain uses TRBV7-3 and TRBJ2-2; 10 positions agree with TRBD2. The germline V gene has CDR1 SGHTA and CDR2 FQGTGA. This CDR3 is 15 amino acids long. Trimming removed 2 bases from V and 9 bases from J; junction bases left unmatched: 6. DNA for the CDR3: TGTGCCAGCAGCTTAGCTAGCGGGAGAGTTTGGGAGCTGTTTTTT. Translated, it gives CASSLASGRVWELFF.

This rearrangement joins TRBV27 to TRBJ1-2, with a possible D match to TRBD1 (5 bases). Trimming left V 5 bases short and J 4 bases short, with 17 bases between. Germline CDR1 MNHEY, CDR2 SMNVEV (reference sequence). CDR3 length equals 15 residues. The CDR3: CASSRGTAQRYGYTF. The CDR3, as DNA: TGTGCCAGCAGTAGAGGGACCGCCCAGCGCTATGGCTACACCTTC.

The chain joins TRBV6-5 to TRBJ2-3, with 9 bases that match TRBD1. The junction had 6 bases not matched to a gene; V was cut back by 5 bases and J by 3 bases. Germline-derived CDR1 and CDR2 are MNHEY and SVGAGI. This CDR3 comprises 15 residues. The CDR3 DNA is TGTGCCAGCAGTCCCCGACAGGGGGGGACAGATACGCAGTATTTT. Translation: CASSPRQGGTDTQYF.

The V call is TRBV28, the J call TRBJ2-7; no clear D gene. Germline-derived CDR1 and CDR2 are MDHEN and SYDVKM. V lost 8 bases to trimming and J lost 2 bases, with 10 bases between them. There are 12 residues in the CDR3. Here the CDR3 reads CASGNSAYEQYF. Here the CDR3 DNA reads TGTGCCAGCGGGAATTCAGCCTACGAGCAGTACTTC. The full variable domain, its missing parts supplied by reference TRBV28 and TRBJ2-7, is DVKVTQSSRYLVKRTGEKVFLECVQDMDHENMFWYRQDPGLGLRLIYFSYDVKMKEKGDIPEGYSVSREKKERFSLILESASTNQTSMYLCASGNSAYEQYFGPGTRLTVT.

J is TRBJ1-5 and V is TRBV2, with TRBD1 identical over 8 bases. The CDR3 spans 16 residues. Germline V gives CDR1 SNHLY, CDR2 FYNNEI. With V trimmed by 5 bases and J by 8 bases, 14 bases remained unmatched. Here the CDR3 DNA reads TGTGCCAGCAGTCTTACGGACAGGGAGGGGGATAAGCCCCAGCATTTT. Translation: CASSLTDREGDKPQHF.

This CDR3 reads CASSEARIQKETQYF. CDR3 coding DNA: TGTGCCAGCAGTGAAGCGCGGATACAGAAAGAGACCCAGTACTTC. V usage is TRBV6-1 and J usage is TRBJ2-5; D is unresolved. This CDR3 comprises 15 residues. V was cut by 0 bases and J by 3 bases, with 11 bases left in between. The germline V gene has CDR1 MNHNS and CDR2 SASEGT.

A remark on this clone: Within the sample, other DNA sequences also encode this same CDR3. The CDR3 here is CASSIQRFYGYTF. CDR3 sequence (DNA): TGTGCCAGTAGTATACAGAGATTCTATGGCTACACCTTC. The genes are TRBV19 and TRBJ1-2, with D uncertain. Germline CDR1 LNHDA, CDR2 SQIVND (reference sequence). V lost 2 bases to trimming and J lost 4 bases, with 8 bases between them. This CDR3 is 13 amino acids long.